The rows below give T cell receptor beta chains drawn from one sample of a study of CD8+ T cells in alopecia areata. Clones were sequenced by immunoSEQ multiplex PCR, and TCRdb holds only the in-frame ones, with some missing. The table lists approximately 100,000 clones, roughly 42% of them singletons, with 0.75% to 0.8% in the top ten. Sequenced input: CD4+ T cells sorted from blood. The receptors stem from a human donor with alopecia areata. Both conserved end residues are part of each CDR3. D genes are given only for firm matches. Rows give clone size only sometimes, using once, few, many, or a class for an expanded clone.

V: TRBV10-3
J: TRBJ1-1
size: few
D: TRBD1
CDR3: CATRDRVNTEAFF
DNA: TGTGCCACCCGGGACAGGGTGAACACTGAAGCTTTCTTT

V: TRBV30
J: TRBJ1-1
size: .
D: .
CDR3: CAWSLSWDTEAFF
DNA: TGTGCCTGGAGTTTATCCTGGGACACTGAAGCTTTCTTT

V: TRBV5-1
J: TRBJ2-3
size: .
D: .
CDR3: CASSIPTATDTQYF
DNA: TGCGCCAGCAGCATACCGACGGCCACAGATACGCAGTATTTT

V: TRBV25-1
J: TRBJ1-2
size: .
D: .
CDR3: CASSDLWGDYGYTF
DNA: TGTGCCAGCAGTGACCTATGGGGGGACTATGGCTACACCTTC

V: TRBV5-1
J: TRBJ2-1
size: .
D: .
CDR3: CASSLAGSQSPQDEQFF
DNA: TGCGCCAGCAGCTTGGCCGGGAGCCAGTCCCCCCAGGATGAGCAGTTCTTC

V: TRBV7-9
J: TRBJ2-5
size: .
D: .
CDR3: CASAGETQYF
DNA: TGTGCCAGTGCTGGGGAGACCCAGTACTTC

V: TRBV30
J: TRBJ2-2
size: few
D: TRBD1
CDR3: CAWSRQGMDTGELFF
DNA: TGTGCCTGGAGTCGACAGGGGATGGACACCGGGGAGCTGTTTTTT

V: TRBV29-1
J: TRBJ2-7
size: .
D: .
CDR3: CSGQGPYEQYF
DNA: TGCAGCGGCCAGGGGCCCTACGAGCAGTACTTC

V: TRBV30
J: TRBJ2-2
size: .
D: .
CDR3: CAWGRRYTGELFF
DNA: TGTGCCTGGGGACGGCGTTACACCGGGGAGCTGTTTTTT

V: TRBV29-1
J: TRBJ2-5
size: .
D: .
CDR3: CSVESWGDVWGRETQYF
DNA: TGCAGCGTTGAATCCTGGGGGGACGTCTGGGGTCGGGAGACCCAGTACTTC

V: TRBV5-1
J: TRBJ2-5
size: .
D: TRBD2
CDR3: CASISGSSPQETQYF
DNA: TGCGCCAGCATAAGCGGGAGCAGTCCCCAAGAGACCCAGTACTTC

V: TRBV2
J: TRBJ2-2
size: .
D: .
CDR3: CASKGTPLTGELFF
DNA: TGTGCCAGCAAGGGGACACCCCTCACCGGGGAGCTGTTTTTT

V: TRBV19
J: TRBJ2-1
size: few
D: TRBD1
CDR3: CASSIGTGFYYNEQFF
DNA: TGTGCCAGTAGTATAGGGACAGGGTTTTATTACAATGAGCAGTTCTTC

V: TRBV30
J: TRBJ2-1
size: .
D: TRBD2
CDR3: CAWSRLTSADNEQFF
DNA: TGTGCCTGGAGTCGGTTAACTAGCGCGGACAATGAGCAGTTCTTC

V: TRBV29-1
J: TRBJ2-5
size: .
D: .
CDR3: CSVGGLYQETQYF
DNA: TGCAGCGTAGGCGGCTTGTACCAAGAGACCCAGTACTTC

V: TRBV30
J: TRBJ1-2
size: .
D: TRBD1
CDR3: CAWTQDRGIYGYTF
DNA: TGTGCCTGGACGCAGGACAGGGGGATCTATGGCTACACCTTC

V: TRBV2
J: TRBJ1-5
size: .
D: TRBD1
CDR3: CASGGQGAQPQHF
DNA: TGTGCCAGCGGTGGACAGGGGGCTCAGCCCCAGCATTTT

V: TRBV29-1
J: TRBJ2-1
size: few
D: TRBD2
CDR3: CSVATSGRGNEQFF
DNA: TGCAGCGTGGCCACTAGCGGGAGGGGTAATGAGCAGTTCTTC

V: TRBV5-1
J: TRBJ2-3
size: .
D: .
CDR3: CASRPLTDTQYF
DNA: TGCGCCAGCAGGCCACTTACAGATACGCAGTATTTT

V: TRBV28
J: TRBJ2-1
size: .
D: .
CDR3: CASSLAGTNEQFF
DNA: TGTGCCAGCAGTTTAGCCGGGACGAATGAGCAGTTCTTC

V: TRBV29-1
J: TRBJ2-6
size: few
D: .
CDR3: CSVLGGANVLTF
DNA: TGCAGCGTTTTGGGTGGGGCCAACGTCCTGACTTTC

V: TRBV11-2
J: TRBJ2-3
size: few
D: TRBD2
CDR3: CASSSGALAGITDTQYF
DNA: TGTGCCAGCAGCTCGGGGGCTCTAGCGGGAATCACAGATACGCAGTATTTT